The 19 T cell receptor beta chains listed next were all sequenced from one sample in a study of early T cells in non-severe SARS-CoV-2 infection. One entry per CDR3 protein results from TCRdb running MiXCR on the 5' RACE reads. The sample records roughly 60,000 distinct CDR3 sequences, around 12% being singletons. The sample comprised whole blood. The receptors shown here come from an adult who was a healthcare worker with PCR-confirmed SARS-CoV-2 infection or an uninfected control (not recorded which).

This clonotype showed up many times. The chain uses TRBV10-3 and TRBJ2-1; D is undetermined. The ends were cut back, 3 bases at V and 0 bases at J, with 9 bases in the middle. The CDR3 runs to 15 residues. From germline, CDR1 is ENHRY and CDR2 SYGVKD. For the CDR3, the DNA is TGTGCCATCAGTGACTGGGGTTTCTCCTACAATGAGCAGTTCTTC. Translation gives CAISDWGFSYNEQFF.

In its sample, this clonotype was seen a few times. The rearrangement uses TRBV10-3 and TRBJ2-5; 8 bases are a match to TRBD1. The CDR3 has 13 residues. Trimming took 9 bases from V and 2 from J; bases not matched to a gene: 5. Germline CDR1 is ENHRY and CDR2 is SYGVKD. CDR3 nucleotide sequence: TGTGCCATACAGGGGGGAAGTCAAGAGACCCAGTACTTC. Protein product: CAIQGGSQETQYF.

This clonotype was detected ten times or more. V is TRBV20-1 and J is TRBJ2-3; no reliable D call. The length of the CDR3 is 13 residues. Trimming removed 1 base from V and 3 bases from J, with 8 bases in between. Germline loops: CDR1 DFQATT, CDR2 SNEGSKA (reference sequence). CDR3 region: CSARVPKTDTQYF. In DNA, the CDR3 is TGCAGTGCTAGAGTGCCAAAAACAGATACGCAGTATTTT.

In DNA, the CDR3 is TGTGCCACCAGTGATCCAGGGACCTTCGGCACAGATACGCAGTATTTT. This translates into CATSDPGTFGTDTQYF. The chain carries TRBV24-1 and TRBJ2-3; D could derive from TRBD1 or TRBD2 (5 bases each). The CDR3 extends over 16 amino acids. V lost 3 bases to trimming and J lost 1 base, with 13 bases between them. Germline V gene lookup returns CDR1 KGHDR and CDR2 SFDVKD.

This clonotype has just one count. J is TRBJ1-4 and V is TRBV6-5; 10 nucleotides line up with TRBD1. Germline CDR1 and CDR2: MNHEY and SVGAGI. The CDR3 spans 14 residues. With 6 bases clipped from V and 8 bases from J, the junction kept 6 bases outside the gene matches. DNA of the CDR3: TGTGCCAGCAGCCCCGGGACAGGGGCCGAAAAACTGTTTTTT. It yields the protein CASSPGTGAEKLFF.

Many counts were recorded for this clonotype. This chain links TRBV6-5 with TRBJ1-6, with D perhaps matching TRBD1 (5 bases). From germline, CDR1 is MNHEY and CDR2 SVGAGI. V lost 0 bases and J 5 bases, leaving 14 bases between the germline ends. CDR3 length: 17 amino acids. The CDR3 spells CASSYSRWGADNSPLHF. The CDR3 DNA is TGTGCCAGCAGTTACTCGAGATGGGGCGCCGATAATTCACCCCTCCACTTT.

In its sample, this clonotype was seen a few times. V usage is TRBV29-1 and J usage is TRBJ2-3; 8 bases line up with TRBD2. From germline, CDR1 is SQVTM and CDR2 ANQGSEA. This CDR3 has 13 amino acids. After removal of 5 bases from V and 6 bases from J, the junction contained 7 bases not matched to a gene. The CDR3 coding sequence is TGCAGCGTTCGTCATAGCGGGAAGGATACGCAGTATTTT. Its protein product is CSVRHSGKDTQYF.

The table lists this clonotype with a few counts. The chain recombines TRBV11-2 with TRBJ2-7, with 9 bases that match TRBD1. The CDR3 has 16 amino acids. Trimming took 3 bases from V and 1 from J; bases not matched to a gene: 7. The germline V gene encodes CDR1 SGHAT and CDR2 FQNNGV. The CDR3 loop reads CASSLGTGRTSYEQYF. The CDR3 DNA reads TGTGCCAGCAGCTTGGGGACAGGGCGGACTTCCTACGAGCAGTACTTC.

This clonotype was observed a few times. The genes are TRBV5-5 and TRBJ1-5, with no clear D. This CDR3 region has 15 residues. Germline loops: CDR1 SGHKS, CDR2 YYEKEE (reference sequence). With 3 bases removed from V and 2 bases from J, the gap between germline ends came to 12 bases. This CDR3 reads CASSSSVTGNQPQHF. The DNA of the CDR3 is TGTGCCAGCAGCTCATCCGTGACGGGCAATCAGCCCCAGCATTTT.

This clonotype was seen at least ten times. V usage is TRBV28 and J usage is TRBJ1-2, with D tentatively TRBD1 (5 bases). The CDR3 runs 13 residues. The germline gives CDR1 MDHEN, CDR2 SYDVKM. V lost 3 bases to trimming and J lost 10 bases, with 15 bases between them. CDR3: CASSFGPGLVYTF. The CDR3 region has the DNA TGTGCCAGCAGTTTTGGGCCGGGACTAGTCTACACCTTC.

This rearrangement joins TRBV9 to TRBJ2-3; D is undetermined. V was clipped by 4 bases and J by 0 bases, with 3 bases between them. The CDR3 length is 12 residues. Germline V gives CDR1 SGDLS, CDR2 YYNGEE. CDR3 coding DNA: TGTGCCAGCAGCCATAGCACAGATACGCAGTATTTT. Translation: CASSHSTDTQYF. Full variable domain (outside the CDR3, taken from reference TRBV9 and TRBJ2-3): DSGVTQTPKHLITATGQRVTLRCSPRSGDLSVYWYQQSLDQGLQFLIQYYNGEERAKGNILERFSAQQFPDLHSELNLSSLELGDSALYFCASSHSTDTQYFGPGTRLTVL.

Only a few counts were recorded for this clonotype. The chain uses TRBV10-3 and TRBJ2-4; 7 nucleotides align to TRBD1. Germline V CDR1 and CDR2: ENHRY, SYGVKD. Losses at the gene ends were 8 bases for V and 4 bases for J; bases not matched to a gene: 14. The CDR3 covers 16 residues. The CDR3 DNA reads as TGTGCCATCGGGCCCAATCCCGGGACAGATAAAAACATTCAGTACTTC. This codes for CAIGPNPGTDKNIQYF.

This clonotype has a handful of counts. The DNA for the CDR3 is TGCGCCAGCAGGGACAGCCAGAACACTGAAGCTTTCTTT. It encodes CASRDSQNTEAFF. The chain has TRBV4-1 and TRBJ1-1; the D gene is possibly TRBD1 (6 bases). The CDR3 covers 13 residues. Germline-derived CDR1 and CDR2 are MGHRA and YSYEKL. V lost 6 bases, J lost 1 base, and 9 bases lay in between.

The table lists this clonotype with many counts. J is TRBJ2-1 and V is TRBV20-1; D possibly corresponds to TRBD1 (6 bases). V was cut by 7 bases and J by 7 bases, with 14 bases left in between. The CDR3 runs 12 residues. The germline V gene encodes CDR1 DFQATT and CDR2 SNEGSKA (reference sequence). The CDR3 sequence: CSVFTGWNEQFF. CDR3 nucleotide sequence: TGCAGTGTCTTCACAGGGTGGAATGAGCAGTTCTTC.

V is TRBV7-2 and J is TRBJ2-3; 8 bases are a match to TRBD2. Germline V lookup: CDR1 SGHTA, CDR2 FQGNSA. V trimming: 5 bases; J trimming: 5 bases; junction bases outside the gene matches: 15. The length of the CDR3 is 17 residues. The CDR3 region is CASSPSLSGGRRDTQYF. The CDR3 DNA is TGTGCCAGCAGCCCGTCACTTTCGGGGGGGCGGAGAGATACGCAGTATTTT.

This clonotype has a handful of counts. CDR3 bases: TGTGCCAGCAGCTTCCAGGGAAATCAGCCCCAGCATTTT. It yields the protein CASSFQGNQPQHF. The chain links TRBV7-9 to TRBJ1-5; D perhaps matches TRBD1 (5 bases). The CDR3 runs 13 residues. Germline lookup yields CDR1 SEHNR and CDR2 FQNEAQ (reference sequence). Trimming took 3 bases from V and 4 from J, leaving 7 bases between them.

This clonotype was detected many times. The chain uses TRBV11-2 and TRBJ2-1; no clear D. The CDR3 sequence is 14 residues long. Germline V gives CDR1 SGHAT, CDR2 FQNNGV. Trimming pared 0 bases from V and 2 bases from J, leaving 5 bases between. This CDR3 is CASSLEHPYNEQFF. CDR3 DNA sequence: TGTGCCAGCAGCTTAGAGCACCCCTACAATGAGCAGTTCTTC. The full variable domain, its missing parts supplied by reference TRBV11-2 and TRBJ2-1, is EAGVAQSPRYKIIEKRQSVAFWCNPISGHATLYWYQQILGQGPKLLIQFQNNGVVDDSQLPKDRFSAERLKGVDSTLKIQPAKLEDSAVYLCASSLEHPYNEQFFGPGTRLTVL.

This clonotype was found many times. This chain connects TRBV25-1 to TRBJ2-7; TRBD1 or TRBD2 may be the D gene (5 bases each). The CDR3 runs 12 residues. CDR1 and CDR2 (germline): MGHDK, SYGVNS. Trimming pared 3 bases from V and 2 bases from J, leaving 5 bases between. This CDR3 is CASSEGAYEQYF. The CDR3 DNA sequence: TGTGCCAGCAGTGAGGGGGCCTACGAGCAGTACTTC.

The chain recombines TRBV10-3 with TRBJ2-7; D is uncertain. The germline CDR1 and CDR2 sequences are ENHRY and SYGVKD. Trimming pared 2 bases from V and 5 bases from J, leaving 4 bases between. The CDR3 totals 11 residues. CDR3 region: CAISEGNEQYF. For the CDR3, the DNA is TGTGCCATCAGTGAGGGTAACGAGCAGTACTTC.